What follows is one T cell receptor beta chain and its context. The PCR had 60 Vbeta and 13 Jbeta primers. Clones were read by immunoSEQ multiplex PCR, and TCRdb kept only the in-frame ones, dropping some. The sample includes approximately 190,000 clones, 70% of them seen just once. Trimming at V came to 6 bases and at J to 12 bases, leaving 9 bases not matched to a gene. This CDR3 comprises 13 residues. Germline lookup yields CDR1 MNHNY and CDR2 SVGAGI (reference sequence). This sample was included in a study of cytomegalovirus exposure and HLA in healthy donors. Donors showed nominal health when sampled, although they likely had unrecorded immune exposures.

The sample consisted of PBMCs. The gene calls are TRBV6-6 and TRBJ2-7; 12 bases map to TRBD1. The clonotype was recovered from a man aged 35 to 55 in good health and CMV-seropositive. CDR3 nucleotide sequence: TGTGCCAGCAGCCGGGACAGGGGGCAGACTGGGTACTTC. It codes for CASSRDRGQTGYF.